Listed here are 5 T cell receptor beta chains from one sample, sequenced in a study of shared clonotypes between healthy human individuals. Sequenced by immunoSEQ multiplex PCR; TCRdb stores in-frame clones only, minus some. The sample has 2 million to 3 million clones; approximately 94% are singletons. Material for sequencing was naive CD4+ T cells from PBMCs. This sample's subset: CD45RA+ positively selected. These receptors were obtained from a man in his late teens or twenties in good health. Some clones in this sample may be carry-over from other donors' samples.

This chain uses TRBV6-1 with TRBJ2-7; D is perhaps TRBD2 (5 bases). Germline V lookup: CDR1 MNHNS, CDR2 SASEGT. The germline V and J ends were trimmed by 0 bases and 0 bases, with 9 bases remaining between them. This CDR3 contains 15 residues. In DNA form, the CDR3 reads TGTGCCAGCAGTGAAGCGTGGACTTCCTCCTACGAGCAGTACTTC. Amino acid sequence: CASSEAWTSSYEQYF.

The sample holds one count of this clone. This chain links TRBV27 with TRBJ2-3; 7 nucleotides match TRBD2. Trimming at V came to 2 bases and at J to 1 base, leaving 9 bases not matched to a gene. Germline-derived CDR1 and CDR2 are MNHEY and SMNVEV (reference sequence). The CDR3 covers 17 residues. The CDR3 is CASSLGVGGSGTDTQYF. The CDR3 DNA reads TGTGCCAGCAGTTTAGGTGTAGGCGGGAGCGGCACAGATACGCAGTATTTT.

The chain combines TRBV11-2 with TRBJ2-7, with 7 bases fitting TRBD2. Looked up from germline, CDR1 is SGHAT and CDR2 is FQNNGV. This CDR3 comprises 12 residues. V was pared by 5 bases and J by 3 bases, with 1 base of the junction left unmatched. The CDR3 spells CASSRGVYEQYF. The CDR3, as DNA: TGTGCCAGCAGCCGGGGGGTCTACGAGCAGTACTTC.

The chain carries TRBV10-2 and TRBJ2-2; 10 bases map to TRBD2. The germline gives CDR1 WSHSY, CDR2 SAAADI. The CDR3 has 16 amino acids. The V and J ends lost 8 bases and 5 bases, in that order; junction bases with no gene match: 11. The CDR3 reads CASRPSGRAGTGELFF. The CDR3 bases are TGCGCCAGCCGGCCTAGCGGGAGAGCCGGTACCGGGGAGCTGTTTTTT.

The rearrangement joins TRBV7-2 to TRBJ1-3; no clear D gene. Per the germline V gene, CDR1 is SGHTA and CDR2 is FQGNSA. The germline V and J ends were trimmed by 0 bases and 0 bases, with 9 bases remaining between them. This CDR3 has 16 residues. In DNA, the CDR3 is TGTGCCAGCAGCTTAGCCACAGCAGACTCTGGAAACACCATATATTTT. Its protein is CASSLATADSGNTIYF.